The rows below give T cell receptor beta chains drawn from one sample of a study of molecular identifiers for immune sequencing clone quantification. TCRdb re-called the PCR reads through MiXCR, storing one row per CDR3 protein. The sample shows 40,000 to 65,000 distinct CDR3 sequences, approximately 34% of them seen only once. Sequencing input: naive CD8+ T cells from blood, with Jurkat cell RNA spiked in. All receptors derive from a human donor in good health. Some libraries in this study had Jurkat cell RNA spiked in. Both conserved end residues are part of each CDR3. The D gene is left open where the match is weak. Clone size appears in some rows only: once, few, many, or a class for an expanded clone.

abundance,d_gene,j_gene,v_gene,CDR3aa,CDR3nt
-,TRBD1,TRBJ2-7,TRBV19,CASSSGTGIYEQYF,TGTGCCAGTAGCTCCGGGACAGGGATCTACGAGCAGTACTTC
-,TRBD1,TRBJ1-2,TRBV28,CASSTRQGIYGYTF,TGTGCCAGCAGTACCCGACAGGGGATCTATGGCTACACCTTC
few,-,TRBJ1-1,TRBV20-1,CSAPRGGEAFF,TGCAGTGCGCCACGGGGGGGTGAAGCTTTCTTT
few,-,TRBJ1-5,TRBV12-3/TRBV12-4,CASTGSNQPQHF,TGTGCCAGCACTGGTAGCAATCAGCCCCAGCATTTT
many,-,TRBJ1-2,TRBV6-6,CASSYSTPYYGYTF,TGTGCCAGCAGTTACTCGACTCCTTATTATGGCTACACCTTC
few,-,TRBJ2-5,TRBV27,CASSSLQGGVRFWTQYF,TGTGCCAGCAGTTCGCTACAGGGGGGGGTCCGTTTTTGGACCCAGTACTTC
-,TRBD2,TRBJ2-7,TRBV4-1,CASSQDQLAALTGQYF,TGCGCCAGCAGCCAAGATCAGCTAGCGGCTCTTACGGGGCAGTACTTC
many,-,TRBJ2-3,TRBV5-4,CASSYTESTDTQYF,TGTGCCAGCAGCTACACGGAGAGCACAGATACGCAGTATTTT
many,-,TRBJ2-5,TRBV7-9,CASSVGQIGTQYF,TGTGCCAGCAGCGTAGGACAGATTGGGACCCAGTACTTC
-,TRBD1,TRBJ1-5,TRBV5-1,CASSFYPGGHQPQHF,TGCGCCAGCAGCTTCTACCCAGGGGGCCATCAGCCCCAGCATTTT
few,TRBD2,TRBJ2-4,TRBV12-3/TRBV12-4,CASSLEVLASGSGTKNIQYF,TGTGCCAGCAGTTTAGAGGTTCTGGCTAGCGGGAGTGGAACCAAAAACATTCAGTACTTC
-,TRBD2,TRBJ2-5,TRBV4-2,CACSQDITSGQETQYF,TGTGCCTGCAGCCAAGACATAACTAGCGGCCAAGAGACCCAGTACTTC
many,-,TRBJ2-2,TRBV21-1,CASIPLPGELFF,TGTGCCAGCATCCCCCTTCCGGGGGAGCTGTTTTTT
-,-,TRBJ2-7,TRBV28,CASSYPVGSSYEQYF,TGTGCCAGCAGTTACCCCGTAGGCAGCTCCTACGAGCAGTACTTC
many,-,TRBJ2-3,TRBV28,CASSLLLNKQGTPAPDTQYF,TGTGCCAGCAGTCTACTCTTAAATAAACAGGGGACTCCAGCACCAGATACGCAGTATTTT
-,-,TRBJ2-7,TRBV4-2,CASSQAGAGEQYF,TGTGCCAGCAGCCAAGCTGGAGCAGGCGAGCAGTACTTC
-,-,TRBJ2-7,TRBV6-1,CASSEGIGAGRYEQYF,TGTGCCAGCAGTGAAGGGATCGGGGCAGGGAGGTACGAGCAGTACTTC
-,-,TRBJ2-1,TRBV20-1,CSARAPLFDEQFF,TGCAGTGCTAGGGCGCCGCTATTTGATGAGCAGTTCTTC
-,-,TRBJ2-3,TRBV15,CATSSTGSDTQYF,TGTGCCACCAGCAGTACAGGGTCAGATACGCAGTATTTT
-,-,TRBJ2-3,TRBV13,CASSSPLSGSTDTQYF,TGTGCCAGCAGTTCCCCCCTCAGCGGGAGCACAGATACGCAGTATTTT
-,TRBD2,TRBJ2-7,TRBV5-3,CASSQGLATHEQYF,TGTGCCAGCAGCCAGGGACTAGCCACCCACGAGCAGTACTTC
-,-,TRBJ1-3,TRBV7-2,CASSPFSVGGLGNTIYF,TGTGCCAGCAGCCCCTTCTCCGTGGGGGGCTTGGGAAACACCATATATTTT
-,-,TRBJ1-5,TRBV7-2,CASSLDGPWGSQPQHF,TGTGCCAGCAGCTTAGACGGACCGTGGGGCAGTCAGCCCCAGCATTTT
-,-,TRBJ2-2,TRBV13,CASSSRGPGNTGELFF,TGTGCCAGCAGCTCGCGGGGACCAGGGAACACCGGGGAGCTGTTTTTT
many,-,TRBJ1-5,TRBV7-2,CASSLGAGSNQPQHF,TGTGCCAGCAGCTTAGGGGCGGGAAGCAATCAGCCCCAGCATTTT
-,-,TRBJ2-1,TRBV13,CASSLGFTSSYNEQFF,TGTGCCAGCAGCTTGGGATTCACCAGCTCCTACAATGAGCAGTTCTTC
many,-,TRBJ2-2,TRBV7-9,CALRRPNTGELFF,TGTGCCCTCCGGCGACCGAACACCGGGGAGCTGTTTTTT
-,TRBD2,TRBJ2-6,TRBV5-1,CASSYEPGLAYSGANVLTF,TGCGCCAGCAGCTACGAACCGGGACTAGCGTACTCTGGGGCCAACGTCCTGACTTTC
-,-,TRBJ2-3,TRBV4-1,CASSQLRFEPGDTQYF,TGCGCCAGCAGCCAACTCCGATTTGAGCCAGGAGATACGCAGTATTTT
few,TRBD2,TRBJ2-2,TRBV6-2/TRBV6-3,CASSYSTSGETGELFF,TGTGCCAGCAGTTACTCGACTAGCGGAGAGACCGGGGAGCTGTTTTTT
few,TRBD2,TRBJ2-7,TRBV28,CASRTQREGPYEQYF,TGTGCCAGCAGAACACAGCGGGAGGGCCCCTACGAGCAGTACTTC
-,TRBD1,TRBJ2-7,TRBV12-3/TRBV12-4,CASSSQPRDRGKYEQYF,TGTGCCAGCAGTTCGCAACCCCGGGACAGGGGCAAATACGAGCAGTACTTC
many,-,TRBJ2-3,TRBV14,CASSQKVQGPSTDTQYF,TGTGCCAGCAGCCAGAAAGTACAGGGTCCCAGCACAGATACGCAGTATTTT
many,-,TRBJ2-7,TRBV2,CASSEYKAYEQYF,TGTGCCAGCAGTGAATACAAAGCCTACGAGCAGTACTTC
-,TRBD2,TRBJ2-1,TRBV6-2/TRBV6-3,CASSLLAGGRNEQFF,TGTGCCAGCAGCCTACTAGCGGGAGGTAGAAATGAGCAGTTCTTC
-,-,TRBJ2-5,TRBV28,CASSPDPPETQYF,TGTGCCAGCAGTCCGGACCCACCCGAGACCCAGTACTTC
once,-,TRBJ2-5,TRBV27,CASSPLAGIQETQYF,TGTGCCAGCAGTCCCCTCGCAGGAATCCAAGAGACCCAGTACTTC
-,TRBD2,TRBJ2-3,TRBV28,CASSPASGVGTQYF,TGTGCCAGCAGCCCAGCTAGCGGGGTCGGTACGCAGTATTTT
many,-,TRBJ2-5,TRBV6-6,CASSAGRETQYF,TGTGCCAGCAGTGCAGGGAGAGAGACCCAGTACTTC
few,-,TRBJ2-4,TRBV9,CASSVDRDPRSLKNIQYF,TGTGCCAGCAGCGTCGACCGGGACCCCCGATCCCTAAAAAACATTCAGTACTTC
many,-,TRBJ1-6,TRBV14,CASSQVGNSPLHF,TGTGCCAGCAGCCAAGTGGGGAATTCGCCCCTCCACTTT
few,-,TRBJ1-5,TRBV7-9,CASSLSGVNSNQPQHF,TGTGCCAGCAGCTTAAGCGGAGTAAATAGCAATCAGCCCCAGCATTTT
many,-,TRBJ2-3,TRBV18,CASSPTVGAHTDTQYF,TGTGCCAGCTCACCCACTGTCGGGGCCCACACAGATACGCAGTATTTT
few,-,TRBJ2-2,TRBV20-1,CSAPGTAELFF,TGCAGTGCTCCCGGGACGGCGGAGCTGTTTTTT
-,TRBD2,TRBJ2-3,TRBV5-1,CASSLVVAGGPITDTQYF,TGCGCCAGCAGCTTGGTAGTAGCGGGAGGGCCGATCACAGATACGCAGTATTTT
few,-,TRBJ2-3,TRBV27,CASSPTGPSPDTQYF,TGTGCCAGCAGTCCGACAGGTCCTTCTCCAGATACGCAGTATTTT
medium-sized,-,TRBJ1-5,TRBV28,CASSLGRPNQPQHF,TGTGCCAGCAGTTTAGGCAGGCCCAATCAGCCCCAGCATTTT
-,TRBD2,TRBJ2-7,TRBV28,CASSLTSGRRGYEQYF,TGTGCCAGCAGTTTAACTAGCGGGAGGAGGGGGTACGAGCAGTACTTC
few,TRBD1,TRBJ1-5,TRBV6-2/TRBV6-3,CASTDRMNQPQHF,TGTGCCAGCACGGACAGGATGAATCAGCCCCAGCATTTT
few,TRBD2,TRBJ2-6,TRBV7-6,CASSSDYETSGRARDSGANVLTF,TGTGCCAGCAGCTCCGATTATGAGACTAGCGGGAGGGCCAGGGACTCTGGGGCCAACGTCCTGACTTTC
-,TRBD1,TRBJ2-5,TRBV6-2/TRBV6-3,CASSLRGLETQYF,TGTGCCAGCAGTTTAAGGGGGCTGGAGACCCAGTACTTC
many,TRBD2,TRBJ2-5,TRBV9,CASSAEGLAKETQYF,TGTGCCAGCAGCGCCGAGGGACTAGCGAAAGAGACCCAGTACTTC
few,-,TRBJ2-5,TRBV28,CASNRGAETQYF,TGTGCCAGCAATCGGGGTGCAGAGACCCAGTACTTC
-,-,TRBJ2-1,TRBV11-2,CASSLEFSNEQFF,TGTGCCAGCAGCTTGGAATTCAGCAATGAGCAGTTCTTC